A selection of T cell receptor beta chains follows, all from one sample in a study of blood T cell repertoires in COVID-19. The protocol was immunoSEQ multiplex PCR, while the TCRdb copy is restricted to in-frame clones and leaves out a portion. The table lists 200,000 to 250,000 clones, 70% to 90% of them singletons. Sequencing input: peripheral blood. These receptor sequences come from a man in his forties or fifties with acute or convalescent COVID-19. Both conserved end residues are part of each CDR3. D genes are given only for firm matches.

v_call	j_call	d_call	cdr3_aa
TRBV19	TRBJ1-5	NA	CASSISGDDQPQHF
TRBV2	TRBJ1-2	NA	CASSERDGANYGYTF
TRBV5-4	TRBJ1-2	TRBD1	CASSYVGGTGDGYTF
TRBV15	TRBJ2-7	TRBD1	CATSGPGQGSYEQYF
TRBV5-1	TRBJ1-1	NA	CASSEGSYTEAFF
TRBV10-3	TRBJ2-1	NA	CAIRTDYNEQFF
TRBV24-1	TRBJ2-1	TRBD2	CATHPGGSYNEQFF
TRBV24-1	TRBJ1-2	NA	CATSDRGRAYGYTF
TRBV7-3	TRBJ1-1	TRBD1	CASSPQGIAEAFF
TRBV2	TRBJ1-4	NA	CASSLGYQGIDEKLFF
TRBV27	TRBJ1-5	TRBD1	CASSLAGGSNQPQHF
TRBV5-1	TRBJ1-2	NA	CASSSLPGTLYGYTF
TRBV18	TRBJ2-5	NA	CASSILSGETQYF
TRBV7-9	TRBJ2-1	NA	CASSPQGGYNEQFF
TRBV7-9	TRBJ2-2	TRBD1	CASSRPGTANTGELFF
TRBV7-8	TRBJ1-2	NA	CASSLTSSNYGYTF
TRBV7-2	TRBJ2-1	NA	CASSLWGGDEQFF
TRBV6-5	TRBJ1-3	NA	CASSYRERTTIYF
TRBV7-3	TRBJ2-3	TRBD2	CASSLTSGGADTQYF
TRBV7-3	TRBJ2-3	NA	CASSSSNTDTQYF
TRBV11-2	TRBJ2-5	TRBD1	CASSPGQGSLRETQYF
TRBV6-2/TRBV6-3	TRBJ2-7	TRBD1	CASSSRTGEQYF
TRBV29-1	TRBJ2-7	NA	CSVFKTGSEQYF
TRBV6-5	TRBJ1-1	NA	CASSYSRSNTEAFF
TRBV6-5	TRBJ2-5	NA	CASSYSVYGQEGAQYF
TRBV2	TRBJ2-7	NA	CASSLSYEQYF
TRBV6-5	TRBJ2-3	TRBD1	CASSYRDRALTDTQYF
TRBV4-1	TRBJ1-5	NA	CASGPDRFTPQHF
TRBV12-3/TRBV12-4	TRBJ2-7	TRBD2	CASSPGLDYEQYF
TRBV9	TRBJ2-1	TRBD2	CASSLLSGGDNEQFF
TRBV5-1	TRBJ2-7	NA	CASFGPTGETYEQYF
TRBV11-2	TRBJ2-1	NA	CASSSTQGRVNEQFF
TRBV5-4	TRBJ2-1	TRBD2	CASSRSGGAQGQFF
TRBV29-1	TRBJ1-2	TRBD1	CSVRDREIDGYTF
TRBV3-1/TRBV3-2	TRBJ1-6	NA	CASSQAFRGSYNSPLHF
TRBV6-5	TRBJ2-1	TRBD1	CASSPPGQYNEQFF
TRBV18	TRBJ2-4	NA	CASSPSRQGGDIQYF
TRBV4-1	TRBJ1-1	TRBD1	CASSQRQGVQSEAFF
TRBV4-3	TRBJ1-1	TRBD1	CASSLGSGDRGIAFF
TRBV3-1/TRBV3-2	TRBJ1-2	NA	CASSQGQNYGYTF
TRBV7-2	TRBJ1-2	NA	CASSPGQILANYGYTF
TRBV24-1	TRBJ2-7	TRBD1	CATSESHRGEQYF
TRBV5-6	TRBJ2-4	NA	CASSLAGPKNIQYF
TRBV3-1/TRBV3-2	TRBJ1-2	NA	CASSNSQKNYGYTF
TRBV5-6	TRBJ2-7	NA	CASSSDSPSYEQYF
TRBV10-3	TRBJ1-4	NA	CAITALQDPTNEKLFF
TRBV21-1	TRBJ2-7	NA	CASSTSSGAYYEQYF
TRBV7-9	TRBJ2-1	TRBD1	CASSPRDRRAEQFF
TRBV4-3	TRBJ2-5	NA	CASSQEEVRGAPQETQYF
TRBV29-1	TRBJ1-1	NA	CSARQVEAFF
TRBV4-2	TRBJ1-2	NA	CASGGALGYTF
TRBV6-5	TRBJ1-4	NA	CASVGASNEKLFF
TRBV6-1	TRBJ1-3	NA	CASSEQGRGNTIYF
TRBV19	TRBJ1-1	NA	CASSEGWGTEAFF
TRBV4-2	TRBJ1-5	TRBD1	CASSLHPGQEGDQPQHF